Listed below are T cell receptor beta chains from one sample, sequenced in a study of shared clonotypes between healthy human individuals. The repertoire was sequenced with immunoSEQ multiplex PCR; TCRdb's copy has only in-frame clones and lacks some. The sample shows about 2,500,000 clones, roughly 92% of them seen only once. The material sequenced was naive CD4+ T cells sorted from blood. The receptors shown here come from a man aged 18-30 years in good health. Both conserved end residues are part of each CDR3. A D gene is named only where the DNA matches it firmly. Clone size, where shown, is once, few, many, or a class for clones that have expanded.

TRBJ2-5	once	TRBV4-2	.	TGTGCCAGCAGCAAACTAGGGGCTCAAGAGACCCAGTACTTC	CASSKLGAQETQYF
TRBJ2-7	.	TRBV18	.	TGTGCCAGCTCACCGTTCAGCTCCTACGAGCAGTACTTC	CASSPFSSYEQYF
TRBJ1-2	.	TRBV10-3	TRBD1	TGTGCCATCAGTGACCCTATGGGGGACAGGACTATTACTAACTATGGCTACACCTTC	CAISDPMGDRTITNYGYTF
TRBJ1-1	.	TRBV6-1	.	TGTGCCAGCAGTGAAGTAGGGGCCCCGGGGGCTTTCTTT	CASSEVGAPGAFF
TRBJ1-5	.	TRBV7-2	.	TGTGCCAGCAGTCCAGATGGGATCAATCAGCCCCAGCATTTT	CASSPDGINQPQHF
TRBJ2-1	once	TRBV4-3	.	TGCGCCAGCAGCCAAGTAGGCGTCCACAATGAGCAGTTCTTC	CASSQVGVHNEQFF
TRBJ1-2	.	TRBV30	.	TGTGCCTGGAGTGTACGAAAAGGGGGGCCTATGCGGGGCTACACCTTC	CAWSVRKGGPMRGYTF
TRBJ2-5	.	TRBV10-3	.	TGTGCCATCAGTGAGTCGAGTAGGGGGAGCGAGACCCAGTACTTC	CAISESSRGSETQYF
TRBJ2-1	.	TRBV5-1	TRBD2	TGCGCCAGCAGCTTGGGGTCAATAGCGGGAGGGAAGAATGAGCAGTTCTTC	CASSLGSIAGGKNEQFF
TRBJ2-7	.	TRBV7-2	TRBD1	TGTGCCAGCAGCTTAGGAGGGACAGGCCTGGGCGAGCAGTACTTC	CASSLGGTGLGEQYF
TRBJ1-1	.	TRBV20-1	.	TGCAGTGCTAGACGGGACACTGACGCTTTCTTT	CSARRDTDAFF
TRBJ2-3	.	TRBV21-1	.	TGTGCCAGCAGCAGGGGGTTGACAGAAGATACGCAGTATTTT	CASSRGLTEDTQYF
TRBJ2-5	.	TRBV5-1	.	TGCGCCAGCAGCTTCTCAGGGGGAGGCCAAGAGACCCAGTACTTC	CASSFSGGGQETQYF
TRBJ2-3	.	TRBV7-2	.	TGTGCCAGCAGTTTTACCCAGGGTGCCGATACGCAGTATTTT	CASSFTQGADTQYF
TRBJ2-4	once	TRBV6-5	TRBD2	TGTGCCAGCAGTTCCGGGGGGGCACTAGCCAAAAACATTCAGTACTTC	CASSSGGALAKNIQYF